A single sample gave rise to the 26 T cell receptor beta chains below, sequenced in a study of control samples from healthy donors and cancer patients. The assay was immunoSEQ multiplex PCR, and TCRdb's table has in-frame clones only and misses some. The sample yields some 150,000 clones, approximately 96% seen once. The sequencing input was blood. The receptors here all came from a woman aged 25 to 39 in good health.

The chain uses TRBV19 and TRBJ1-2, with D possibly TRBD1 on 5 matching bases. V shed 5 bases and J shed 7 bases, with 20 bases lying between them. The length of the CDR3 is 15 residues. Per the germline V gene, CDR1 is LNHDA and CDR2 is SQIVND (reference sequence). CDR3 sequence (DNA): TGTGCCAGTAGTCCCCGCTCTTCAGGGTCGGGTGGCTACACCTTC. It is translated as CASSPRSSGSGGYTF.

The rearrangement uses TRBV28 and TRBJ1-5, with D hard to call. The CDR3 runs 13 residues. The V and J ends lost 3 bases and 1 base respectively, with 4 bases between them. Germline V gives CDR1 MDHEN, CDR2 SYDVKM. In DNA form, the CDR3 reads TGTGCCAGCAGTTTCTGGAGCAATCAGCCCCAGCATTTT. Translating gives CASSFWSNQPQHF.

This clone occurred once. V gene TRBV6-5 combines with J gene TRBJ1-5, with a tentative D call TRBD1 (5 bases). Germline values: CDR1 MNHEY, CDR2 SVGAGI. V gave up 7 bases and J gave up 0 bases, with 7 bases separating them. CDR3 size: 13 residues. The CDR3 DNA sequence: TGTGCCAGCAAGAGGGGTAGCAATCAGCCCCAGCATTTT. It codes for CASKRGSNQPQHF.

CDR3 nucleotides: TGTGCCAGCAGTCCCCTGTGGGCAGGGTGGAACACCGGGGAGCTGTTTTTT. It specifies CASSPLWAGWNTGELFF. V usage is TRBV27 and J usage is TRBJ2-2, with a possible D match to TRBD1 (5 bases). V was cut by 5 bases and J by 1 base, with 17 bases left in between. Germline loops: CDR1 MNHEY, CDR2 SMNVEV (reference sequence). CDR3 length: 17 amino acids.

The CDR3 reads CAISYIGNTIYF. The CDR3 coding sequence is TGTGCCATCAGTTACATTGGAAACACCATATATTTT. This chain joins TRBV10-3 and TRBJ1-3; D remains unclear. Deletions cut 5 bases from V and 3 bases from J, with 5 bases between. Germline assignment: CDR1 ENHRY and CDR2 SYGVKD. CDR3 size: 12 residues.

The chain carries TRBV28 and TRBJ1-2; D remains unclear. Trimming cost V 2 bases and J 7 bases, with 5 bases left between them. Germline V gene lookup returns CDR1 MDHEN and CDR2 SYDVKM. The CDR3 is made up of 11 amino acids. In DNA form, the CDR3 reads TGTGCCAGCAGTTTAAAACGTGGCTACACCTTC. This sequence encodes CASSLKRGYTF.

The rearrangement links TRBV6-5 to TRBJ2-1; tentatively, D is TRBD2 (5 bases). Between the trimmed V and J ends, which lost 7 bases and 14 bases, there was a span of 18 bases. This CDR3 has 12 residues. From germline, CDR1 is MNHEY and CDR2 SVGAGI. This chain's CDR3 is CASNPDSISKFF. Here the CDR3 DNA reads TGTGCCAGCAACCCGGACTCCATCAGTAAGTTCTTC.

The chain is built from TRBV6-5 and TRBJ1-6, with D hard to call. The CDR3 runs to 13 residues. Trimming shortened V by 5 bases and J by 8 bases, and 10 bases separated the two germline ends. In germline, CDR1 is MNHEY, CDR2 SVGAGI. CDR3 region: CASSPRHDSPLHF. The CDR3 nucleotides read TGTGCCAGCAGTCCTCGACACGATTCACCCCTCCACTTT.

This chain connects TRBV5-1 to TRBJ2-1, with D possibly matching TRBD1 (6 bases). V was cut by 3 bases and J by 4 bases, with 8 bases left in between. From germline, CDR1 is SGHRS and CDR2 YFSETQ. This CDR3 has 13 residues. The CDR3 reads CASSSGTYNEQFF. The CDR3, as DNA: TGCGCCAGCAGCTCCGGGACATACAATGAGCAGTTCTTC.

The chain links TRBV6-2 or TRBV6-3 to TRBJ1-2; TRBD1 matches at 8 bases. There are 15 residues in the CDR3. V shed 0 bases and J 7 bases; nucleotides not matched to a gene: 7. Germline V gene sequence: CDR1 MNHEY, CDR2 SVGEGT. CDR3 nucleotide sequence: TGTGCCAGCAGTTACTCGGCCAGGGGGCTTGGTGGCTACACCTTC. It yields the protein CASSYSARGLGGYTF.

V usage is TRBV5-1 and J usage is TRBJ2-2; no reliable D call. This CDR3 contains 15 residues. Trimming took 0 bases from V and 5 from J, leaving 11 bases between them. Germline CDR1 is SGHRS and CDR2 is YFSETQ. Here the CDR3 reads CASSLVALGTGELFF. For the CDR3, the DNA is TGCGCCAGCAGCTTGGTCGCTTTGGGTACCGGGGAGCTGTTTTTT. The full variable domain, rest sourced from reference TRBV5-1 and TRBJ2-2, is KAGVTQTPRYLIKTRGQQVTLSCSPISGHRSVSWYQQTPGQGLQFLFEYFSETQRNKGNFPGRFSGRQFSNSRSEMNVSTLELGDSALYLCASSLVALGTGELFFGEGSRLTVL.

The J gene is TRBJ1-6, the V gene TRBV10-3, with D hard to call. The germline gives CDR1 ENHRY, CDR2 SYGVKD. V gave up 8 bases and J gave up 6 bases, with 8 bases separating them. The CDR3 runs 12 residues. The CDR3 nucleotides are TGTGCCATCGCTGGGTTTAATTCACCCCTCCACTTT. It is translated as CAIAGFNSPLHF.

The V call is TRBV4-1, the J call TRBJ2-2, with 7 bases identical to TRBD1. The CDR3 spans 17 residues. V was pared by 0 bases and J by 3 bases, with 7 bases of the junction left unmatched. The germline V gene has CDR1 MGHRA and CDR2 YSYEKL. The CDR3 loop is CASSQDPDRADTGELFF. The CDR3 DNA is TGCGCCAGCAGCCAAGACCCCGACAGGGCGGACACCGGGGAGCTGTTTTTT.

This chain joins TRBV30 and TRBJ1-6; D possibly corresponds to TRBD1 (6 bases). Per germline, CDR1 GTSNPN and CDR2 SVGIG (reference sequence). The CDR3 has 17 amino acids. V lost 2 bases and J 7 bases, leaving 21 bases between the germline ends. CDR3 residues: CAWSFRDTYALNSPLHF. Here the CDR3 DNA reads TGTGCCTGGAGTTTCCGGGACACCTACGCACTCAATTCACCCCTCCACTTT.

The rearrangement uses TRBV19 and TRBJ2-1; 9 bases are shared with TRBD1. The CDR3 length is 14 residues. J was trimmed by 9 bases and V by 7 bases; bases with no gene match: 10. Germline CDR1 LNHDA, CDR2 SQIVND (reference sequence). CDR3 bases: TGTGCCAGTATGGGGGACAGGGAGGTGGGTGAGCAGTTCTTC. This codes for CASMGDREVGEQFF.

The V gene is TRBV5-1, the J gene TRBJ1-4; unclear D gene. The CDR3 sequence is 14 residues long. V lost 2 bases to trimming and J lost 4 bases, with 9 bases between them. The germline V gene encodes CDR1 SGHRS and CDR2 YFSETQ. CDR3 amino acids: CASSLHLLNEKLFF. CDR3 coding DNA: TGCGCCAGCAGCTTACACCTCCTTAATGAAAAACTGTTTTTT.

The chain joins TRBV5-1 to TRBJ1-2; TRBD1 matches 7 bases. The CDR3 is 14 residues long. V shed 3 bases, J shed 7 bases, and the junction held 9 bases outside the gene matches. From germline, CDR1 is SGHRS and CDR2 YFSETQ. CDR3 region: CASSSTGVRGGYTF. CDR3 sequence (DNA): TGCGCCAGCAGCTCTACAGGGGTACGGGGTGGCTACACCTTC.

The gene calls are TRBV28 and TRBJ1-2; D unclear. CDR3 size: 12 residues. Per the germline V gene, CDR1 is MDHEN and CDR2 is SYDVKM. V was clipped by 7 bases and J by 3 bases, with 9 bases between them. The CDR3 sequence: CASTMQDYGYTF. CDR3 in DNA: TGTGCCAGCACGATGCAGGACTATGGCTACACCTTC.

This chain uses TRBV18 with TRBJ1-2; D is ambiguous. CDR3 length: 15 amino acids. CDR1 is KGHSH, CDR2 LQKENI, per germline. The V end lost 5 bases, the J end lost 5 bases, and 18 bases lay between the germline ends. In nucleotides, the CDR3 is TGTGCCAGCTCATCGACTTCTCATTCTTTTTATGGCTACACCTTC. Translated, it gives CASSSTSHSFYGYTF.

The chain carries TRBV2 and TRBJ1-5; D is perhaps TRBD1 (5 bases). Per germline, CDR1 SNHLY and CDR2 FYNNEI. This CDR3 is 15 amino acids long. The V end was cut by 4 bases, the J end by 5 bases, with 15 bases between. CDR3 region: CASSGDNLGDQPQHF. The CDR3, as DNA: TGTGCCAGCAGTGGAGACAATTTGGGGGATCAGCCCCAGCATTTT.

The chain joins TRBV27 to TRBJ2-3; D is possibly TRBD1 (5 bases). CDR3 length: 15 amino acids. Germline V gene sequence: CDR1 MNHEY, CDR2 SMNVEV (reference sequence). Trimming removed 5 bases at V and 3 bases at J, with 15 bases between. CDR3 DNA: TGTGCCAGCAGTCCCAGGGTTCACTCGACAGATACGCAGTATTTT. This sequence encodes CASSPRVHSTDTQYF.

The rearrangement uses TRBV3-1 (or the pseudogene TRBV3-2) and TRBJ1-2; D perhaps matches TRBD1 (5 bases). The germline V and J ends were trimmed by 0 bases and 6 bases, with 14 bases remaining between them. Germline CDR1 reads LGHDT; CDR2 reads YNNKEL (reference sequence). CDR3 length equals 15 residues. In DNA form, the CDR3 reads TGTGCCAGCAGCCAAGAGGGGCGAGGGGCGCATGGCTACACCTTC. Translated, it gives CASSQEGRGAHGYTF.

CDR3 protein: CASSIRTGSYEQYF. DNA of the CDR3: TGTGCCAGTAGTATACGGACAGGCTCCTACGAGCAGTACTTC. The rearrangement uses TRBV19 and TRBJ2-7; 7 bases are shared with TRBD1. The CDR3 extends over 14 amino acids. V shed 2 bases, J shed 0 bases, and the junction held 1 base outside the gene matches. CDR1 is LNHDA, CDR2 SQIVND, per germline (reference sequence).

This rearrangement joins TRBV5-4 to TRBJ1-1; D gene uncertain. The germline CDR1 and CDR2 sequences are SGHNT and YYREEE (reference sequence). The CDR3 has 13 residues. V dropped 3 bases and J dropped 0 bases, with 6 bases sitting between them. The CDR3 DNA reads as TGTGCCAGCAGCTCGACGGTGAACACTGAAGCTTTCTTT. This sequence encodes CASSSTVNTEAFF.

The J gene is TRBJ1-2, the V gene TRBV5-6; D is unclear. CDR1 is SGHDT, CDR2 YYEEEE, per germline. The CDR3 has 14 amino acids. V was cut by 4 bases and J by 1 base, with 11 bases left in between. The CDR3 nucleotides are TGTGCCAGCAGCCTGGAGGCTATTAACTATGGCTACACCTTC. Its protein product is CASSLEAINYGYTF.

The chain joins TRBV12-5 to TRBJ2-2; 9 bases match TRBD2. The CDR3 length is 16 residues. V was pared by 3 bases and J by 0 bases, with 2 bases of the junction left unmatched. Looked up from germline, CDR1 is LGHNT and CDR2 is FRNRAP. DNA for the CDR3: TGTGCTAGTGGTTTCCTAGCGGGAACGAACACCGGGGAGCTGTTTTTT. Protein sequence: CASGFLAGTNTGELFF.